This TCR beta chain was identified during a study of blood T cell repertoires in COVID-19. Study processing details: Amplified reference gene primers provided the basis for estimating nucleated cell counts. The assay was immunoSEQ multiplex PCR, and TCRdb's table has in-frame clones only and misses some. The V and J calls and clone size come from that table; D and trimming were worked out from the DNA. The data show around 130,000 clones, under 85% seen once. Sequencing was done on a sample of PBMCs or T cells enriched from blood (not recorded which). The sequence was obtained from a woman under 30 who had been exposed to COVID-19.

Here the CDR3 reads CASIQGLNSPLHF. CDR3 nucleotides: TGTGCCAGCATCCAGGGTTTAAATTCACCCCTCCACTTT. The rearrangement joins TRBV2 to TRBJ1-6, with D maybe TRBD1 (5 bases). The V gene's germline CDR1 is SNHLY and CDR2 FYNNEI. CDR3 length: 13 amino acids. The germline V and J ends were trimmed by 7 bases and 7 bases, with 11 bases remaining between them.